This TCR beta chain is from a study of CD8 T cells in Susac syndrome. Trimming took off 7 bases at V and 1 base at J, with 11 bases between the two ends. Germline assignment: CDR1 SQVTM and CDR2 ANQGSEA. This CDR3 is built from 13 residues. Random-hexamer reverse transcription was applied to roughly 0.5 to 1 ug RNA. TCRdb independently ran MiXCR on the immunoSEQ multiplex PCR reads; one entry per CDR3 protein. Of about 73,000 distinct CDR3 sequences in the sample, just under 95% were seen once. This sequence originates from a human donor with multiple sclerosis. Sequenced: CD8+ T cells from PBMCs. The rearrangement links TRBV29-1 to TRBJ2-1, with D possibly TRBD2 on 5 matching bases. The CDR3 region is CSAAEGSYNEQFF. The CDR3 DNA reads as TGCAGCGCCGCAGAGGGTTCCTACAATGAGCAGTTCTTC.